This T cell receptor (beta chain) came from a study of T cells in Graves' hyperthyroidism and ophthalmopathy. Whole-study results and caveats: The authors' 13 V-J model separated ophthalmopathy from stable hyperthyroidism.

Amplified TCR beta CDR3 regions derived from RNA transcripts. TCR CDR3 regions were first amplified by RT-PCR with HTBI primers. MiXCR, applied by TCRdb to the multiplex PCR reads, yields one record per CDR3 protein. The data show about 380,000 distinct CDR3 sequences, approximately 14% seen once. Only a few counts were recorded for this clonotype. Its antigen is unknown. Patients aged 18 to 65 with hyperthyroidism were newly diagnosed, with duration under 2 months. V was trimmed by 5 bases and J by 1 base, leaving 14 bases between them. CDR3 size: 16 residues. Per the germline V gene, CDR1 is SGHVS and CDR2 is FNYEAQ.

This sequence was found in a woman aged 55-70 years with Graves' hyperthyroidism. The sample comprised blood. V and J are TRBV7-6 and TRBJ2-2; perhaps TRBD2 as D (5 bases). This CDR3 is CASSQRSLGNTGELFF. CDR3 nucleotides: TGTGCCAGCAGCCAACGGTCACTAGGGAACACCGGGGAGCTGTTTTTT.